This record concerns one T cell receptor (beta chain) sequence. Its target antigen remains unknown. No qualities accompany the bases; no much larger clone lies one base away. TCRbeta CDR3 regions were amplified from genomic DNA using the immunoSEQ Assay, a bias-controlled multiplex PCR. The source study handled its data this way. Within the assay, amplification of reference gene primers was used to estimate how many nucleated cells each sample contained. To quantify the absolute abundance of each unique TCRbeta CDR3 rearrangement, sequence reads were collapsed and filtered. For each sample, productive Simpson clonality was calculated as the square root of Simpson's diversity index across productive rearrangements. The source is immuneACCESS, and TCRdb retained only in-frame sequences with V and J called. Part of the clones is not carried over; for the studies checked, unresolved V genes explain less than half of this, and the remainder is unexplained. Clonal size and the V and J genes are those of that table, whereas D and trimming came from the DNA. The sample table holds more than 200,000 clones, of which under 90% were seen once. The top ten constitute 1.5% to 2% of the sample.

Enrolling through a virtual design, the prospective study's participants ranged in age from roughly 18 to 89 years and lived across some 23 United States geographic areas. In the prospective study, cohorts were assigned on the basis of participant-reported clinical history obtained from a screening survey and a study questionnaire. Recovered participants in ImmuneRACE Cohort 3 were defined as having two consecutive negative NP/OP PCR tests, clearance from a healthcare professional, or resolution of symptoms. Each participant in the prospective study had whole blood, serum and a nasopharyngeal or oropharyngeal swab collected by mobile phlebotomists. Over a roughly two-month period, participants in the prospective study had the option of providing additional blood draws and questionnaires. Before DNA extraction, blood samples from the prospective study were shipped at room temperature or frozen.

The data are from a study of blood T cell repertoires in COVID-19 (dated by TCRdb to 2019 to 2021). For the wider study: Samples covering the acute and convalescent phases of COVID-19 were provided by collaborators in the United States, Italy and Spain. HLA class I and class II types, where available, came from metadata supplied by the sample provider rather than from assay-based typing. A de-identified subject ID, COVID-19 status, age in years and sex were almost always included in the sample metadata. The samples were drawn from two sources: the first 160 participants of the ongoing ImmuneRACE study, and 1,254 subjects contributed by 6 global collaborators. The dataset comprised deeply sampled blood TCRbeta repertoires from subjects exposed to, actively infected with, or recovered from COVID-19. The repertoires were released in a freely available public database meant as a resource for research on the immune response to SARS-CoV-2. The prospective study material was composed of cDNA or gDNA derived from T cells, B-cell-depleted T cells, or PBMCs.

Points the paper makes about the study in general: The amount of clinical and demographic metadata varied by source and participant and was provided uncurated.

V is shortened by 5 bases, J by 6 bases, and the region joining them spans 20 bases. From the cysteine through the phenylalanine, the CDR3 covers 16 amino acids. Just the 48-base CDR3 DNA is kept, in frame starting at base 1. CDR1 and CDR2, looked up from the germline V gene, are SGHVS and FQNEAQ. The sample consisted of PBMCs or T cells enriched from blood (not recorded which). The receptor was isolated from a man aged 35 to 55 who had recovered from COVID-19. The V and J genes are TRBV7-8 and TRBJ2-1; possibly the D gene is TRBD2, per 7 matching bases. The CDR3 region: CASSVRRGPGGNEQFF. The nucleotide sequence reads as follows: TGTGCCAGCAGCGTACGGCGGGGGCCGGGGGGCAATGAGCAGTTCTTC.